The present T cell receptor (beta chain) was sequenced within a study of T-cell reconstitution after alpha-beta-depleted transplantation in children. General study results and limits: The study traced high day-60 TCRbeta diversity in some patients to surviving recipient T cells and thymic progenitors. Alpha-beta T cells present about two months after transplant were reported to originate from several hundred expanded graft clones. T cells produced anew were the main source of T-cell counts and diversity one year after transplant.

This clonotype showed up many times. The antigen remains undetermined. Using unique molecular identifiers, the investigators prepared the TCRbeta library. TCRdb redid the calling of the PCR reads with MiXCR, one entry per CDR3 protein. The sample records some 200,000 distinct CDR3 sequences, 9.5% to 13% being singletons. J gave up 2 bases and V 0 bases, and 14 bases lay outside the gene matches. CDR1 SGHDN and CDR2 FVKESK come from the germline V gene. This CDR3 comprises 20 residues. The sample was PBMCs, taken before TCRalphabeta/CD19-depleted stem cell transplant. This TCR came from a child under two years old with acute myeloid leukemia, due to receive a stem cell transplant. The rearrangement uses TRBV14 and TRBJ2-1, with 9 bases aligning to TRBD2. The CDR3 bases are TGTGCCAGCAGCCAAGATCGTGTGCGGGGGGGCCCCGGGACCTACAATGAGCAGTTCTTC. It yields the protein CASSQDRVRGGPGTYNEQFF.